The 29 T cell receptor beta chains reported below all come from one sample, sequenced in a study of tissue T cells after allogeneic stem cell transplantation. Stated time point: mouse harvest day 7 after allogeneic transplant. The graft held 10^6 splenic CD5+ T cells and 10^7 T-cell-depleted bone marrow cells. Libraries were prepared by immunoSEQ multiplex PCR; TCRdb keeps only in-frame clonotypes and omits some of them. The sample has 6,500 to 9,000 clones; around 40% are singletons. Sequenced sample: skin. The receptors stem from a female BALB/c mouse given C57BL/6 T cells with graft-versus-host disease after an allogeneic hematopoietic cell transplant.

For this clone: Gene names are the mouse ones. Other DNA sequences in the same sample also yield this CDR3. CDR3 region: CASSLQGNTEVFF. CDR3 DNA (partial): TGTGCCAGCAGTCTACAGGGGAACACAGAAGTCTTC. J is TRBJ1-1 and V is TRBV26; a weak D match, TRBD1 (6 bases). With the read ending 1 residue before the CDR3 end, the germline J gene is used to fill in that end. Germline CDR1 reads KGHPV; CDR2 reads FQNQEV (reference sequence). V dropped 3 bases and J dropped 1 base, with 6 bases sitting between them. This CDR3 is built from 13 residues. The full variable domain, rest sourced from reference TRBV26 and TRBJ1-1, is NSKVIQTPRYLVKGQGQKAKMRCIPEKGHPVVFWYQQNKNNEFKFLINFQNQEVLQQIDMTEKRFSAECPSNSPCSLEIQSSEAGDSALYLCASSLQGNTEVFFGKGTRLTVV.

Worth noting for this clone: Germline and genes: mouse. From the germline J gene comes the end of the CDR3, since the read stops 1 residue before it. The rearrangement links TRBV26 to TRBJ1-1; no clear D. Germline CDR1 reads KGHPV; CDR2 reads FQNQEV (reference sequence). Trimming took off 4 bases at V and 0 bases at J, with 6 bases between the two ends. The CDR3 sequence is 13 residues long. The CDR3 loop is CASSPTTNTEVFF. Incomplete CDR3 DNA: TGTGCCAGCAGTCCTACAACAAACACAGAAGTCTTC.

Remarks on this clone: Gene labels here are mouse ones. Read sequence stops 1 residue before the CDR3 end, and the germline J gene provides the missing end. The gene calls are TRBV13-1 and TRBJ2-7; 13 nucleotides match TRBD2. The CDR3 contains 12 residues. Germline CDR1 reads NSHNY; CDR2 reads SYGAGN. Germline trimming cut 5 bases from V and 7 bases from J; bases unmatched to any gene: 0. Partial CDR3 DNA: TGTGCCAGCAGGGACTGGGGGGGCGAACAGTAC. It codes for CASRDWGGEQY. The entire CDR3 protein is CASRDWGGEQYF.

Concerning this clone: Gene names are the mouse ones. The CDR3 end is not reached by the read, which stops 1 residue before it; the germline J gene fills it in. J is TRBJ2-1 and V is TRBV16; 9 nucleotides match TRBD2. The CDR3 consists of 15 residues. Per the germline V gene, CDR1 is SGHSA and CDR2 is FRNQAP. V lost 5 bases to trimming and J lost 6 bases; unmatched junction nucleotides: 8. CDR3 in amino acids: CASSRTGGSGAEQFF. The CDR3 bases that were read are TGTGCAAGCAGCCGAACTGGGGGGTCGGGTGCTGAGCAGTTC.

In its sample, this clone was seen a few times. The genes are named according to mouse. The CDR3 goes on 1 residue after the read ends, and that part is filled in from the germline J gene. The chain has TRBV3 and TRBJ2-7; 9 positions agree with TRBD1. This CDR3 spans 14 amino acids. Germline V lookup: CDR1 SNHLY, CDR2 FYNGKV (reference sequence). The V segment lost 1 base and the J segment 4 bases; nucleotides outside the gene matches: 2. The CDR3 here is CASSLGDRAYEQYF. CDR3 DNA, as far as it was read: TGTGCCAGCAGCTTAGGGGACAGGGCTTATGAACAGTAC.

Notes on this clone: Gene and germline names: mouse. The read halts 1 residue ahead of the CDR3 end, with the missing end drawn from the germline J gene. The chain is built from TRBV13-2 and TRBJ1-2, with D possibly matching TRBD1 (5 bases). V was cut by 5 bases and J by 4 bases, with 6 bases left in between. Germline V gene sequence: CDR1 NNHNN, CDR2 SYGAGS (reference sequence). The CDR3 has 11 amino acids. CDR3 DNA (partial): TGTGCCAGCGGCCAGGGCTCCGACTACACC. It yields the protein CASGQGSDYT. The whole CDR3 sequence is CASGQGSDYTF.

This clone came up a few times. Germline and genes: mouse. The sequence runs out 1 residue before the end of the CDR3; the remainder is reconstructed from the germline J gene. At the DNA level, this CDR3 is encoded by other sequences in the same sample as well. V is TRBV26 and J is TRBJ1-5; D is ambiguous. V lost 4 bases and J lost 1, with 2 bases in between. Germline CDR1 KGHPV, CDR2 FQNQEV (reference sequence). The CDR3 runs 12 residues. The sequenced CDR3 bases are TGTGCCAGCAGTCGGAACAACCAGGCTCCGCTT. This gives the protein CASSRNNQAPL. The entire CDR3 protein reads CASSRNNQAPLF.

Details on this clone: The junction and the germline gene differ at one end; a read error may be behind it. The listed genes are named as in mouse. The read stops 1 residue short of the end of the CDR3; the missing end is completed from the germline J gene. Other DNA sequences in this sample translate to the same CDR3. The V gene is TRBV24, the J gene TRBJ2-1; 12 bases map to TRBD2. This CDR3 spans 20 amino acids. CDR1 and CDR2 from the germline V gene are KGHTA and FRNEEI. The CDR3 sequence is CASSLYRGLGGRYNYAEQFF. The part of the CDR3 DNA that was read is TGTGCCAGCAGTTTGTATAGGGGACTGGGGGGCCGTTATAACTATGCTGAGCAGTTC.

This clone was seen a few times. Mouse gene names apply. The read is 1 residue too short to cover the CDR3 end, so that end is filled in from the germline J gene. V is TRBV23 and J is TRBJ2-4. This CDR3 is 13 amino acids long. Germline V gene lookup returns CDR1 KGHTA and CDR2 FQNQQP. The chain's CDR3 is CSSSRDSQNTLYF. Incomplete CDR3 DNA: TGCTCCAGCAGTCGGGACAGTCAAAACACCTTGTAC. Full variable domain (missing parts from reference TRBV23 and TRBJ2-4): DAAVTQKPRYLIKMKGQEAEMKCIPEKGHTAVFWYQQKQSKELKFLIYFQNQQPLDQIDMVKERFSAVCPSSSLCSLGIRTCEAEDSALYLCSSSRDSQNTLYFGAGTRLSVL.

Comments on this clone: Gene names and germline refer to mouse. The CDR3 goes on 1 residue after the read ends, and that part is filled in from the germline J gene. The chain couples TRBV29 to TRBJ2-7, with D maybe TRBD1 (6 bases). The CDR3 consists of 14 residues. The ends were cut back, 5 bases at V and 0 bases at J, with 11 bases in the middle. Per germline, CDR1 MSHET and CDR2 SYDVDS. The covered CDR3 bases are TGTGCTAGCAGTCTCCGGGACAACTCCTATGAACAGTAC. Protein: CASSLRDNSYEQY. The full CDR3 sequence reads CASSLRDNSYEQYF.

Comment on this clone: The listed genes are named as in mouse. The missing CDR3 end, 1 residue past where the read stops, is filled in from the germline J gene. The V call is TRBV5, the J call TRBJ2-7; 12 nucleotides agree with TRBD2. Germline V CDR1 and CDR2: LGHNA, YNLKQL (reference sequence). This CDR3 has 14 amino acids. J gave up 5 bases and V 4 bases, and 3 bases lay outside the gene matches. CDR3 DNA, as far as it was read: TGTGCCAGCAGCCGCCGGGACTGGGGGGATGAACAGTAC. It encodes CASSRRDWGDEQY. The whole CDR3 protein reads CASSRRDWGDEQYF.

In regard to this clone: Genes and germline are mouse. Read data end 1 residue before the CDR3 end; the end is taken from the germline J gene. This chain links TRBV12-2 with TRBJ1-3; 7 bases are a match to TRBD1. The CDR3 is 15 amino acids. Germline V gene data show CDR1 as SGHLS and CDR2 as HYDKME. Losses at the gene ends were 1 base for V and 0 bases for J; bases not matched to a gene: 2. CDR3 in amino acids: CASSLGQNSGNTLYF. The sequenced part of the CDR3 DNA is TGTGCCAGCTCTCTGGGACAGAATTCTGGAAATACGCTCTAT.

A remark on this clone: Gene names and germline match the mouse. The DNA read from the CDR3 is TGTGCAAGCAGCCCCCGACAAGCAAACACAGAAGTCTTC. This encodes CASSPRQANTEVF. The complete CDR3 sequence is CASSPRQANTEVFF. The rearrangement links TRBV16 to TRBJ1-1; no clear D. The CDR3 end is not reached by the read, which stops 1 residue before it; the germline J gene fills it in. In germline, CDR1 is SGHSA, CDR2 FRNQAP. Trimming removed 5 bases from V and 0 bases from J, with 10 bases in between. The CDR3 is 14 amino acids.

This clone was counted between two and nine times. Mouse gene names apply. The read finishes 1 residue shy of the CDR3 end, and the germline J gene is used to complete it. J is TRBJ2-3 and V is TRBV1; 8 bases are a match to TRBD2. V was clipped by 5 bases and J by 0 bases; unmatched bases: 1. CDR3 length: 14 residues. The germline CDR1 and CDR2 sequences are NSQYPW and LRSPGD (reference sequence). The CDR3 DNA, read in part, is TGCACCTGCAGTCGGGACTGGAGTGCAGAAACGCTGTAT. It translates to CTCSRDWSAETLY. The full CDR3 sequence reads CTCSRDWSAETLYF.

Details on this clone: Germline and genes: mouse. Coverage ceases 1 residue before the CDR3 finishes, and the germline J gene fills in the end. The chain links TRBV26 to TRBJ2-7, with 12 bases that match TRBD1. V lost 2 bases and J lost 2; bases outside the gene matches: 1. The CDR3 is 15 amino acids. The germline gives CDR1 KGHPV, CDR2 FQNQEV (reference sequence). Incomplete CDR3 DNA: TGTGCCAGCAGTCTGGGGACAGGGGGCACCTATGAACAGTAC. Protein: CASSLGTGGTYEQY. From start to end, the CDR3 is CASSLGTGGTYEQYF.

In this sample, this clone turned up a few times. Germline and genes: mouse. The sequenced fragment ends 1 residue before the CDR3 boundary, so the rest is inferred from the germline J gene. The chain combines TRBV31 with TRBJ2-1, with TRBD2 matching 10 bases. This CDR3 is 15 amino acids long. The V gene end was trimmed by 1 base and the J gene end by 3 bases; junction bases not matched to a gene: 3. In germline, CDR1 is GKSSPN, CDR2 SITVG. The CDR3 DNA, read in part, is TGTGCCTGGAGTCCGCACTGGGGGGGCTATGCTGAGCAGTTC. Translated: CAWSPHWGGYAEQF. The whole CDR3 sequence is CAWSPHWGGYAEQFF.

In its sample, this clone was seen a few times. The listed genes are named as in mouse. The CDR3 end lies 1 residue beyond the end of the read and is filled in from the germline J gene. The genes are TRBV26 and TRBJ2-5, with TRBD1 identical over 9 bases. The V gene end was trimmed by 4 bases and the J gene end by 6 bases; junction bases not matched to a gene: 2. CDR3 length: 13 amino acids. CDR1 and CDR2 from the germline V gene are KGHPV and FQNQEV (reference sequence). Incomplete CDR3 DNA: TGTGCCAGCAGTCCCGGGACAGGGGACACCCAGTAC. It yields the protein CASSPGTGDTQY. The whole CDR3 sequence reads CASSPGTGDTQYF.

On this clone: Gene and germline names: mouse. With the read ending 1 residue before the CDR3 end, the germline J gene is used to fill in that end. This sequence joins TRBV19 and TRBJ1-1; TRBD1 might be the D (6 bases). The CDR3 loop spans 15 amino acids. The V end lost 1 base, the J end lost 0 bases, and 10 bases lay between the germline ends. The germline CDR1 and CDR2 sequences are FNHDT and SITEND (reference sequence). The CDR3 loop reads CASSIPGTPNTEVFF. CDR3 DNA, as far as it was read: TGTGCCAGCAGTATACCCGGGACACCAAACACAGAAGTCTTC.

This clone is deemed medium-sized (0.01 to 0.1%). Germline and genes here are mouse. The CDR3 goes on 1 residue after the read ends, and that part is filled in from the germline J gene. The chain joins TRBV26 to TRBJ2-1, with D uncertain. This CDR3 is 12 amino acids long. Germline CDR1 KGHPV, CDR2 FQNQEV (reference sequence). With 0 bases removed from V and 6 bases from J, the gap between germline ends came to 3 bases. CDR3 residues: CASSLSSAEQFF. The covered CDR3 bases are TGTGCCAGCAGTCTGTCAAGTGCTGAGCAGTTC. Looking up the rest from reference TRBV26 and TRBJ2-1 gives the full variable domain: NSKVIQTPRYLVKGQGQKAKMRCIPEKGHPVVFWYQQNKNNEFKFLINFQNQEVLQQIDMTEKRFSAECPSNSPCSLEIQSSEAGDSALYLCASSLSSAEQFFGPGTRLTVL.

This clone was seen only a few times. Mouse names are used for the genes. The read finishes 1 residue shy of the CDR3 end, and the germline J gene is used to complete it. The V gene is TRBV1, the J gene TRBJ1-3, with a possible D match to TRBD1 (5 bases). The germline V gene has CDR1 NSQYPW and CDR2 LRSPGD (reference sequence). The CDR3 spans 13 residues. V was shortened by 3 bases and J by 3 bases, with 6 bases between the two germline ends. The CDR3 spells CTCSATGGNTLYF. The covered CDR3 bases are TGCACCTGCAGTGCCACAGGTGGAAATACGCTCTAT.

In its sample, this clone was seen a few times. Gene names are the mouse ones. Coverage ceases 1 residue before the CDR3 finishes, and the germline J gene fills in the end. Other DNA sequences in the same sample also yield this CDR3. The chain is built from TRBV26 and TRBJ2-3; D not resolved. Between the trimmed V and J ends, which lost 2 bases and 0 bases, there was a span of 3 bases. The CDR3 runs to 13 residues. Germline-derived CDR1 and CDR2 are KGHPV and FQNQEV (reference sequence). The covered CDR3 bases are TGTGCCAGCAGTCTGCCGAGTGCAGAAACGCTGTAT. This translates into CASSLPSAETLY. The full CDR3 protein reads CASSLPSAETLYF. The full variable domain, with the rest looked up from reference TRBV26 and TRBJ2-3, is NSKVIQTPRYLVKGQGQKAKMRCIPEKGHPVVFWYQQNKNNEFKFLINFQNQEVLQQIDMTEKRFSAECPSNSPCSLEIQSSEAGDSALYLCASSLPSAETLYFGSGTRLTVL.

A remark on this clone: Gene names follow the mouse nomenclature. The CDR3 is cut off 1 residue early in the read; its end comes from the germline J gene. This chain uses TRBV13-3 with TRBJ2-4; tentative D call: TRBD1 (6 bases). CDR3 length: 14 residues. CDR1 NNHDY and CDR2 SYVADS come from the germline V gene. The V end lost 5 bases, the J end lost 0 bases, and 10 bases lay between the germline ends. The sequenced CDR3 bases are TGTGCCAGCAGGATTGGACAGAGTCAAAACACCTTGTAC. It codes for CASRIGQSQNTLY. The whole CDR3 protein reads CASRIGQSQNTLYF.

This clone rates as large. Gene names and germline refer to mouse. The CDR3 is cut off 1 residue early in the read; its end comes from the germline J gene. The chain recombines TRBV5 with TRBJ2-7; the D gene could be TRBD1 or TRBD2 (6 bases each). Germline V gene sequence: CDR1 LGHNA, CDR2 YNLKQL (reference sequence). The CDR3 consists of 14 residues. Trimming removed 1 base at V and 7 bases at J, with 14 bases between. Here the CDR3 reads CASSQAGGAREQYF. CDR3 DNA, as far as it was read: TGTGCCAGCAGCCAAGCCGGGGGCGCGAGGGAACAGTAC.

A word on this clone: The genes are named according to mouse. The read ends 1 residue shy of where the CDR3 ends; the end is completed using the germline J gene. J is TRBJ1-4 and V is TRBV26, with 9 positions matching TRBD1. With 4 bases clipped from V and 7 bases from J, the junction kept 7 bases outside the gene matches. The CDR3 has 15 amino acids. Germline V CDR1 and CDR2: KGHPV, FQNQEV (reference sequence). Incomplete CDR3 DNA: TGTGCCAGCAGTCACGGGACAGGGAGAGGCGAAAGATTATTT. Protein sequence: CASSHGTGRGERLF. Given in full, the CDR3 is CASSHGTGRGERLFF.

As concerns this clone: The gene names given are mouse names. With the read ending 1 residue before the CDR3 end, the germline J gene is used to fill in that end. The gene calls are TRBV13-1 and TRBJ2-1; D is unclear. V was shortened by 3 bases and J by 2 bases, with 9 bases between the two germline ends. Germline CDR1 is NSHNY and CDR2 is SYGAGN. This CDR3 is 14 amino acids long. The CDR3 loop reads CASSGRADYAEQFF. The sequenced CDR3 bases are TGTGCCAGCAGTGGTAGGGCAGACTATGCTGAGCAGTTC.

In regard to this clone: Any gene name here is a mouse gene name. From the germline J gene comes the end of the CDR3, since the read stops 1 residue before it. The chain joins TRBV31 to TRBJ2-4, with a possible D match to TRBD2 (6 bases). Looked up from germline, CDR1 is GKSSPN and CDR2 is SITVG. V lost 0 bases, J lost 1 base, and 8 bases lay in between. The CDR3 covers 14 residues. The part of the CDR3 DNA that was read is TGTGCCTGGAGTCTGACTGGAGGTCAAAACACCTTGTAC. It specifies CAWSLTGGQNTLY. The CDR3 in its entirety is CAWSLTGGQNTLYF.

Of note for this clone: Gene names are mouse gene names. From the germline J gene comes the end of the CDR3, since the read stops 1 residue before it. This sequence joins TRBV13-2 and TRBJ1-1; 8 bases are a match to TRBD1. V dropped 3 bases and J dropped 0; count of bases not matched to a gene: 1. CDR3 length: 14 residues. Germline values: CDR1 NNHNN, CDR2 SYGAGS (reference sequence). CDR3 in amino acids: CASGAGQANTEVFF. Incomplete CDR3 DNA: TGTGCCAGCGGTGCGGGACAGGCAAACACAGAAGTCTTC.

A word on this clone: The gene names given are mouse names. The read ends 1 residue early relative to the CDR3; the germline J gene fills the gap. The rearrangement links TRBV31 to TRBJ1-1; D gene unclear. Between the trimmed V and J ends, which lost 0 bases and 0 bases, there was a span of 8 bases. CDR1 and CDR2 from the germline V gene are GKSSPN and SITVG. The CDR3 consists of 14 residues. The sequenced part of the CDR3 DNA is TGTGCCTGGAGTCTAGTCATTGCAAACACAGAAGTCTTC. Residues: CAWSLVIANTEVF. The whole CDR3 is CAWSLVIANTEVFF.

Only a few counts were recorded for this clone. Gene names denote mouse genes. Read data end 1 residue before the CDR3 end; the end is taken from the germline J gene. The chain joins TRBV26 to TRBJ2-2; D is ambiguous. This CDR3 has 14 residues. Trimming removed 0 bases from V and 0 bases from J, with 2 bases in between. CDR1 and CDR2 from the germline V gene are KGHPV and FQNQEV (reference sequence). CDR3 loop: CASSLSANTGQLYF. The sequenced part of the CDR3 DNA is TGTGCCAGCAGTCTGTCAGCAAACACCGGGCAGCTCTAC.